This TCR beta chain is from a study of blood T cells in healthy people across ages. General study points: Diversity of TCR beta correlated strongly with naive T cell percentage.

The second PCR ran roughly 7 to 12 cycles with a sample-barcoded 5' primer and J-beta primers. TCRdb independently ran MiXCR on the 5' RACE reads; one entry per CDR3 protein. Among about 1.8 million distinct CDR3 sequences, roughly 52% were seen once, and the ten largest hold 2.1%. The CDR3 is 15 residues long. V shed 0 bases and J shed 2 bases, with 8 bases lying between them. Germline V gene sequence: CDR1 MNHNY, CDR2 SVGAGI (reference sequence). As to this clonotype: Antigen specificity is unknown.

This sequence joins TRBV6-6 and TRBJ2-1; no clear D gene. The receptor was isolated from a middle-aged woman in good health. Sequenced input: blood. The CDR3 region is CASSYSSDAYNEQFF. The CDR3, as DNA: TGTGCCAGCAGTTACTCGTCTGACGCCTACAATGAGCAGTTCTTC.